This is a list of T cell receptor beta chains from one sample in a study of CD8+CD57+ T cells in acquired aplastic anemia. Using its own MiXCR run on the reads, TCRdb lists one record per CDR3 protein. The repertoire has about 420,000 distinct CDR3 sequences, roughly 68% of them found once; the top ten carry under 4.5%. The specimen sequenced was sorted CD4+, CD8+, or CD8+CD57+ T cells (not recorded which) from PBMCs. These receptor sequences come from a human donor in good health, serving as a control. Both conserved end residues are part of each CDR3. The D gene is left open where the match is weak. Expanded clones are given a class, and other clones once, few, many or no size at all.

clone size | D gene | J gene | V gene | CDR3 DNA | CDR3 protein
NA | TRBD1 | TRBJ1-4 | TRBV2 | TGTGCCAGTCCGACAGGGGGCTGGGAAAAACTGTTTTTT | CASPTGGWEKLFF
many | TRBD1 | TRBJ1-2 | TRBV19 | TGTGCCAGTAGTATAGATCTCGACAGGGTCTACGGCTACACCTTC | CASSIDLDRVYGYTF
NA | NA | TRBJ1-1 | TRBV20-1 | TGCAGTGCCCAGAGAATAACCTACGAAGCTTTCTTT | CSAQRITYEAFF
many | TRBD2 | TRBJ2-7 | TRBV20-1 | TGCAGTGCTAGAGATCGGCCCTCTAGCGGGGGGGGCTACGAGCAGTACTTC | CSARDRPSSGGGYEQYF
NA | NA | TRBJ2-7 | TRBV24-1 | TGCGCCAGCAGTGCCGGAAAGGATCCGGCAGGCGAGCAGTACTTC | CASSAGKDPAGEQYF
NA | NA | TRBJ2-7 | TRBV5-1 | TGCGCCAGCAGCTTGAGGAATGGGACATCCTACGAGCAGTACTTC | CASSLRNGTSYEQYF
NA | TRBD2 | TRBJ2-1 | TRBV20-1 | TGCAGTGCTGGAACTAGCGCGGCCTACAATGAGCAGTTCTTC | CSAGTSAAYNEQFF
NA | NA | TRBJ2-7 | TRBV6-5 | TGTGCCACCGGGAGGGGACAGGGAGACGAGCAGTACTTC | CATGRGQGDEQYF
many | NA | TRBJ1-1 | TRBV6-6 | TGTGCCAGCAGTTCAGACGTTGAAGCTTTCTTT | CASSSDVEAFF
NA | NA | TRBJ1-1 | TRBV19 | TGTGCCAGTAGTATAGACAGGGAAGTACGCACTGAAGCTTTCTTT | CASSIDREVRTEAFF
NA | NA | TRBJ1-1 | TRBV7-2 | TGTGCCAGCAGCCTCGACAGAGAGAACACTGAAGCTTTCTTT | CASSLDRENTEAFF
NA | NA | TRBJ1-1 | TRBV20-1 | TGCAGTGCTAGAGGGCTCAGGGCTAGCGTGAACACTGAAGCTTTCTTT | CSARGLRASVNTEAFF
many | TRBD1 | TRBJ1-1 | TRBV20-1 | TGCAGTGCTAGACCAGGAACAGGGGCGCATGAAGCTTTCTTT | CSARPGTGAHEAFF
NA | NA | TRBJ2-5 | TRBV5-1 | TGTGCCAGCAACCAAGGAGGGGGCGGGATCCAGTACTTC | CASNQGGGGIQYF
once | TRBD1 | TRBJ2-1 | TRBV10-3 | TGTGCCATAGGTGGACAGGGAAGCTCCTACAATGAGCAGTTCTTC | CAIGGQGSSYNEQFF
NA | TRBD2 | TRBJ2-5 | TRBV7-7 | TGTGCCAGCAGCCAAGATATGGCGGGGGGGGGGGAGACCCAGTACTTC | CASSQDMAGGGETQYF
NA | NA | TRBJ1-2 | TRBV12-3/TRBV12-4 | TGTGCCAGCAACACGGGACTGATAAACTATGGCTACACCTTC | CASNTGLINYGYTF
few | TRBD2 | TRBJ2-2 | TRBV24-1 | TGTGCCACCAGTAGTCTAGCGGGTACGAACACCGGGGAGCTGTTTTTT | CATSSLAGTNTGELFF
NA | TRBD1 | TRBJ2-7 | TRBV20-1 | TGCAGCGTTGGGACAGGGGCGGACGAGCAGTACTTC | CSVGTGADEQYF
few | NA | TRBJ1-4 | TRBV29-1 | TGCAGCTTATACGCGAGTGAAAAACTGTTTTTT | CSLYASEKLFF
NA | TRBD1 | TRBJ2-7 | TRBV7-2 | TGTGCCAGCAGACAGGGGACAGGGACATACGAGCAGTACTTC | CASRQGTGTYEQYF
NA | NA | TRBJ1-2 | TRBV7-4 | NA | CASSPRVSSTSGQTF
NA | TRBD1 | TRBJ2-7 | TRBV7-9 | TGTGCCAGCAGCGTAGGACCGGGACAGGGCTCCTACGTGCAGTACTTC | CASSVGPGQGSYVQYF
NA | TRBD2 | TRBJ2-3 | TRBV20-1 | TGCAGTGCCAGGGTAGCGGGGGCAGATACGCAGTATTTT | CSARVAGADTQYF
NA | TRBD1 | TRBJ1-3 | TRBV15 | TGTGCCACCAGCACTAACAGGGGATCTGGAAACACCATATATTTT | CATSTNRGSGNTIYF
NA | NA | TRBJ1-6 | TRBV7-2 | TGCGCCAGCAGCCAAGCGACTAGCGATACCACCGACCACTTT | CASSQATSDTTDHF
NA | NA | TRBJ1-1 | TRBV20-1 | TGCAGTGCTATAGCGAGGGTGAACACTGAAGCTTTCTTT | CSAIARVNTEAFF
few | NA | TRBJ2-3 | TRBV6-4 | TGTGCCAGCAGTAGGGGCCAGTCAGATACGCAGTATTTT | CASSRGQSDTQYF
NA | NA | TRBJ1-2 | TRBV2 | TGTGCCAGCAGTGTATGGGGGACCGCTAACTATGGCCACACCTTC | CASSVWGTANYGHTF
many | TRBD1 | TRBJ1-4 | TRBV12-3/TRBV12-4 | TGTGCCAGCAGAACGAGGGACAGGGAGGAAAAACTGTTTTTT | CASRTRDREEKLFF
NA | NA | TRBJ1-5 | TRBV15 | TGTGCCACCAGCACCGGTACCTACCATCAGCCCCAGCACTTC | CATSTGTYHQPQHF
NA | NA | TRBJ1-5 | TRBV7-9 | TGTGCCAGCAGCTTAGGCGGCAGGGCGGTAAGCAATCAGCCCCAGCATTTT | CASSLGGRAVSNQPQHF
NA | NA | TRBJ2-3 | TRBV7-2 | TGTGCCAGCAGCTTGGCGGCTCAGCCCCAGTATTTT | CASSLAAQPQYF